This TCR beta chain was observed in a study of cytomegalovirus exposure and HLA in healthy donors. Study overall: In terms of ancestry, the Caucasian-associated cluster contained roughly 81% of the roughly 400 genotyped donors. Study observations and caveats: Reports state that TCR beta sequences accurately predicted most subjects' HLA-A and HLA-B alleles.

Amplification used 60 Vbeta primers and 13 Jbeta primers. Clones were read by immunoSEQ multiplex PCR, and TCRdb kept only the in-frame ones, dropping some. The table includes roughly 180,000 clones, roughly 9.5% detected once. The CDR3 spans 13 residues. The ends were cut back, 4 bases at V and 7 bases at J, with 12 bases in the middle. Germline V CDR1 and CDR2: MGHDK, SYGVNS. This clone has just a few counts. Its antigen is unidentified. The clonotype originates from a woman under 40 in good health and CMV-seropositive. Sequenced input: PBMCs. The genes are TRBV25-1 and TRBJ2-3, with a tentative D call TRBD1 (6 bases). The CDR3 DNA follows: TGTGCCAGCAGTGCGACCGGGACACATACGCAGTATTTT. Translating it yields CASSATGTHTQYF.